One T cell receptor (beta chain) is described in this entry. Its antigen is not known. TCRdb independently ran MiXCR on the 5' RACE reads; one entry per CDR3 protein. The sample has hundreds of thousands of distinct CDR3 sequences, 20% to 25% seen once. The CDR3 contains 15 residues. V trimming: 6 bases; J trimming: 5 bases; junction bases outside the gene matches: 12. The sample belongs to a study of T cells after yellow fever vaccination. Study-wide results and limits: Subsequent to the booster, the majority of primary-vaccination clones reappeared (roughly 95% CD4, 80% to 90% CD8). High-abundance clonotypes from the bulk population could contaminate FACS-sorted repertoires. Some clonotypes were seen in both the CD4 and the CD8 compartments. These made up a small share and likely arose from convergent recombination.

The source is a man younger than 35 who received the YFV17D yellow fever vaccine. The sequencing used PBMCs, collected about 21 days after the first yellow fever vaccination. The J gene is TRBJ2-5, the V gene TRBV12-3 or TRBV12-4; 7 bases align to TRBD2. The CDR3 sequence: CASRRGGGDDETQYF. DNA for the CDR3: TGTGCCAGCAGACGTGGCGGGGGAGATGATGAGACCCAGTACTTC.